Sequencing of this T cell receptor beta chain was carried out in a study of blood T cell repertoires in COVID-19. Across the study: T cells, B-cell-depleted T cells, or PBMCs provided the cDNA or gDNA that served as material.

Between the trimmed V and J ends, which lost 4 bases and 4 bases, there was a span of 21 bases. CDR1 SGHRS and CDR2 YFSETQ come from the germline V gene. CDR3 size: 16 residues. The data were produced by immunoSEQ multiplex PCR, yet TCRdb's version contains in-frame clones alone and is incomplete. The data contain 15,000 to 20,000 clones, around 84% of them singletons. This clone has a single count. This sequence joins TRBV5-1 and TRBJ2-7; possibly TRBD1 for D (6 bases). The sample was peripheral blood. The receptor comes from a human donor with active COVID-19. The donor label of this sample is uncertain. For the CDR3, the DNA is TGCGCCAGCAGCACAAACAGCCCGGGACATCTTTACGAGCAGTACTTC. This codes for CASSTNSPGHLYEQYF.